Below, 12 T cell receptor beta chains from the same sample are listed, as sequenced in a study of T cells in Graves' hyperthyroidism and ophthalmopathy. RNA transcripts gave rise to amplified TCR beta CDR3 regions. First-round RT-PCR targeting the TCR CDR3 was performed with the HTBI primer set. In TCRdb, the multiplex PCR reads were re-called with MiXCR into one record per CDR3 protein. In the table there are about 700,000 distinct CDR3 sequences, 13% to 15% of which are singletons. Sequenced material: blood. The receptors come from a young woman with Graves' hyperthyroidism.

V gene TRBV7-8 combines with J gene TRBJ2-1, with 12 bases fitting TRBD2. CDR3 size: 17 residues. With 1 base clipped from V and 7 bases from J, the junction kept 8 bases outside the gene matches. Germline V gene lookup returns CDR1 SGHVS and CDR2 FQNEAQ. This CDR3 is CASSLGMTSGRWNEQFF. CDR3 sequence (DNA): TGTGCCAGCAGCTTAGGAATGACTAGCGGGAGATGGAATGAGCAGTTCTTC.

This clonotype was detected many times. The V gene is TRBV4-3, the J gene TRBJ2-7; a weak D match, TRBD2 (6 bases). Germline V gives CDR1 LGHNA, CDR2 YSLEER. There are 18 residues in the CDR3. V was trimmed by 1 base and J by 1 base, leaving 20 bases between them. The chain's CDR3 is CASSQASSGYGGSYEQYF. CDR3 nucleotide sequence: TGCGCCAGCAGCCAAGCGTCGAGCGGGTACGGCGGATCCTACGAGCAGTACTTC.

This rearrangement joins TRBV5-1 to TRBJ2-1, with 9 bases that match TRBD2. CDR1 is SGHRS, CDR2 YFSETQ, per germline. V trimming: 2 bases; J trimming: 5 bases; junction bases outside the gene matches: 2. The CDR3 consists of 14 residues. The CDR3 bases are TGCGCCAGCAGCTTTGGGACTAGCAACAATGAGCAGTTCTTC. It translates to CASSFGTSNNEQFF.

This clonotype occurred many times. The chain links TRBV6-1 to TRBJ2-5, with TRBD2 matching over 14 bases. V lost 2 bases to trimming and J lost 5 bases; unmatched junction nucleotides: 10. This CDR3 comprises 18 residues. From germline, CDR1 is MNHNS and CDR2 SASEGT. The CDR3: CASSESRLAGGPDETQYF. CDR3 in DNA: TGTGCCAGCAGTGAATCAAGACTAGCGGGAGGGCCGGATGAGACCCAGTACTTC.

This clonotype was seen repeatedly, ten times or more. This chain links TRBV30 with TRBJ2-1, with 15 bases aligning to TRBD2. The CDR3 is made up of 12 amino acids. CDR1 GTSNPN and CDR2 SVGIG come from the germline V gene (reference sequence). Trimming removed 8 bases from V and 9 bases from J; junction bases left unmatched: 2. The CDR3 nucleotides are TGTGCCGGACTAGCGGGAGGGAGTGAGCAGTTCTTC. It is translated as CAGLAGGSEQFF.

This clonotype has ten or more counts. The CDR3 here is CASSYRQGTYTF. CDR3 in DNA: TGTGCCAGCAGTTACCGACAGGGCACCTACACCTTC. V and J are TRBV6-2 or TRBV6-3 and TRBJ1-2; TRBD1 agrees at 7 bases. J gave up 10 bases and V 2 bases, and 4 bases lay outside the gene matches. Germline CDR1 and CDR2: MNHEY and SVGEGT. The CDR3 contains 12 residues.

The rearrangement uses TRBV19 and TRBJ2-6, with TRBD2 as a possible D gene (5 bases). Germline V gives CDR1 LNHDA, CDR2 SQIVND (reference sequence). This CDR3 contains 17 residues. Deletions cut 11 bases from V and 0 bases from J, with 20 bases between. The CDR3 is CARRENPTRSGANVLTF. CDR3 coding DNA: TGTGCCCGACGGGAAAACCCCACGCGCTCTGGGGCCAACGTCCTGACTTTC.

CDR3 DNA sequence: TGTGCCAGCAGTTACGACCGTGAAGCTTTCTTT. This gives the protein CASSYDREAFF. The V call is TRBV6-5, the J call TRBJ1-1; D is undetermined. The length of the CDR3 is 11 residues. Per germline, CDR1 MNHEY and CDR2 SVGAGI. V gave up 2 bases and J gave up 7 bases, with 5 bases separating them.

In this sample, this clonotype turned up many times. The rearrangement links TRBV25-1 to TRBJ2-3; 11 nucleotides match TRBD2. V was clipped by 4 bases and J by 4 bases; unmatched bases: 4. Germline V lookup: CDR1 MGHDK, CDR2 SYGVNS. The CDR3 loop spans 15 amino acids. CDR3 nucleotides: TGTGCCAGCAGTGTAGCGGGAGGGGCTGCAGATACGCAGTATTTT. Protein product: CASSVAGGAADTQYF.

The V call is TRBV7-9, the J call TRBJ1-1; no firm D call. V shed 2 bases and J shed 8 bases, with 9 bases lying between them. CDR1 and CDR2 (germline): SEHNR, FQNEAQ (reference sequence). The CDR3 is 12 amino acids. The CDR3 loop is CASSLTFSEAFF. The CDR3 bases are TGTGCCAGCAGCTTAACGTTTTCCGAAGCTTTCTTT.

This chain connects TRBV29-1 to TRBJ2-7; D uncertain. Germline CDR1 is SQVTM and CDR2 is ANQGSEA. The CDR3 totals 11 residues. Trimming pared 3 bases from V and 7 bases from J, leaving 10 bases between. In nucleotides, the CDR3 is TGCAGCGTTGAGGACCTTGGGGAGCAGTACTTC. Protein product: CSVEDLGEQYF.

The sample holds a few counts of this clonotype. The chain employs TRBV4-2 and TRBJ2-2; D gene uncertain. Germline V lookup: CDR1 LGHNA, CDR2 YNFKEQ. The CDR3 runs 15 residues. Trimming pared 4 bases from V and 0 bases from J, leaving 9 bases between. The CDR3 sequence is CASSPQEPNTGELFF. For the CDR3, the DNA is TGTGCCAGCAGCCCTCAGGAGCCGAACACCGGGGAGCTGTTTTTT.